This TCR beta chain was recovered during a study of response to subunit inactivated influenza vaccine. Study findings and constraints: The authors suggested that every seasonal influenza vaccination recruits few new T cells.

Germline V gene lookup returns CDR1 LGHNA and CDR2 YNFKEQ. V was pared by 0 bases and J by 2 bases, with 8 bases between. This CDR3 spans 14 amino acids. TCRdb re-analysed the RT-PCR reads in MiXCR, keeping a single row per CDR3 protein. The sample contains fewer than 550,000 distinct CDR3 sequences, about 25% of which appear only once. To note about this clonotype: Its specificity is not known.

The sequences come from CD4+ T cells sorted from PBMCs, collected roughly 5 days after vaccination. The chain recombines TRBV4-2 with TRBJ2-7; D gene uncertain. The receptor's source is a man aged 45-65 years who received an inactivated influenza vaccine. The CDR3 loop is CASSQEVRAYEQYF. Written as DNA, the CDR3 is TGTGCCAGCAGCCAAGAGGTCCGAGCCTACGAGCAGTACTTC.